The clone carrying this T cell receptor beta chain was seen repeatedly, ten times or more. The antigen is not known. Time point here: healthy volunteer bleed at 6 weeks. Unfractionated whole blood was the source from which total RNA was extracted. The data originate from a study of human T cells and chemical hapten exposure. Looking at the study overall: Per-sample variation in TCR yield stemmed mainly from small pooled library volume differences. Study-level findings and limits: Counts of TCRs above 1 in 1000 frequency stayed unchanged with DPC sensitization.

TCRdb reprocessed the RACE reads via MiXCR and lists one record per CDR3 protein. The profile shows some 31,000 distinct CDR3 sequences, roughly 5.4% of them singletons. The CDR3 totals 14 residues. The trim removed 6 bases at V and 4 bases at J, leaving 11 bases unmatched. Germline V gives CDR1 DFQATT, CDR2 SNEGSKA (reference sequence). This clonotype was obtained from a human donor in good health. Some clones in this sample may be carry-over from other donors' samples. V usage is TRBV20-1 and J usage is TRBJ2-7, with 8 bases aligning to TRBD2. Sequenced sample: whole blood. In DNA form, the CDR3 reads TGCAGTGCGGTCACTAGCGGAGGGGTTTACGAGCAGTACTTC. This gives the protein CSAVTSGGVYEQYF.